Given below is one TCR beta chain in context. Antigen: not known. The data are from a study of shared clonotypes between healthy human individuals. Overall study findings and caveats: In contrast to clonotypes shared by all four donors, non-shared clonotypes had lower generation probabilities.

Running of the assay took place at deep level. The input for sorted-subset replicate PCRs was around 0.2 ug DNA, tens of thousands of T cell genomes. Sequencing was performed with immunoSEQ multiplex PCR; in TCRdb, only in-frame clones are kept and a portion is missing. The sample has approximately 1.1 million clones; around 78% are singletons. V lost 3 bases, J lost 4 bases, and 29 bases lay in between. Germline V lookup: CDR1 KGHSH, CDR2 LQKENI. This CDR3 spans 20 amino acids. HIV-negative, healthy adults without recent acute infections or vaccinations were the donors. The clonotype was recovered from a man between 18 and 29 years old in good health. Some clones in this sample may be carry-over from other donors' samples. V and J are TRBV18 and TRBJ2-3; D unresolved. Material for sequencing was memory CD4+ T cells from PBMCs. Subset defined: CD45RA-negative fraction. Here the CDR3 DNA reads TGTGCCAGCTCACCCCAGGATCTAGGGATAAGTTCCGTCTTCTCAGATACGCAGTATTTT. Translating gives CASSPQDLGISSVFSDTQYF.